This TCR beta chain was obtained from a study of T cell responses to AZD1222 COVID-19 vaccine. Of note for this clone: What it binds is not known.

Study-level findings and limits: White British people made up most donors, females outnumbered males, and clonal diversity was possibly underestimated. The number of AZD1222 recipients seropositive at baseline was only six. Repertoire sampling was restricted to post-peak T cell response timepoints.

Second doses at about 4 or about 12 weeks were pooled. Sequencing was performed with immunoSEQ multiplex PCR; in TCRdb, only in-frame clones are kept and a portion is missing. The data contain 100,000 to 150,000 clones, 92% of them singletons. The J segment lost 7 bases and the V segment lost 1 base, leaving 7 bases of the junction unmatched. The length of the CDR3 is 16 residues. Looked up from germline, CDR1 is SGHVS and CDR2 is FNYEAQ. This material consisted of peripheral blood, taken 28 days after the second AZD1222 dose. The genes are TRBV7-6 and TRBJ2-2, with 9 bases aligning to TRBD2. This receptor was identified in an adult who received the AZD1222 COVID-19 vaccine. The CDR3 DNA is TGTGCCAGCAGCTTAGAGATAGCGGGAGTGGGCGGGGAGCTGTTTTTT. It encodes CASSLEIAGVGGELFF.